The rows below give T cell receptor beta chains drawn from one sample of a study of T-cell reconstitution after alpha-beta-depleted transplantation in children. TCRdb reanalysed the PCR reads using MiXCR and keeps one entry per CDR3 protein. This table holds some 350,000 distinct CDR3 sequences, 9% to 12% found once. The starting material was PBMCs from the stem cell graft donor, obtained from the stem cell graft. Every receptor here comes from a human donor who donated a stem cell graft to a child with acute lymphoblastic leukemia. CDR3s include the opening cysteine and the closing phenylalanine or tryptophan. Where a row states a size, it is once, few, many or the class of an expanded clone; other rows omit it.

clone size: few; V gene: TRBV7-2; J gene: TRBJ2-5; CDR3 protein: CASSSLIGETQYF
clone size: -; V gene: TRBV5-4; J gene: TRBJ1-4; CDR3 protein: CASSLWARGTNEKLFF
clone size: -; V gene: TRBV7-9; J gene: TRBJ2-1; CDR3 protein: CASSLGRGFYNEQFF
clone size: many; V gene: TRBV6-4; J gene: TRBJ2-2; CDR3 protein: CASSDGQDTGELFF
clone size: many; V gene: TRBV5-1; J gene: TRBJ2-2; CDR3 protein: CASSLTAGTGELFF
clone size: -; V gene: TRBV12-3/TRBV12-4; J gene: TRBJ1-4; CDR3 protein: CASTLWTGVFEKLFF
clone size: few; V gene: TRBV5-1; J gene: TRBJ2-1; CDR3 protein: CASSLVRGGSEQFF
clone size: -; V gene: TRBV4-3; J gene: TRBJ2-5; CDR3 protein: CASSQDGRGARETQYF
clone size: few; V gene: TRBV12-3/TRBV12-4; J gene: TRBJ2-5; CDR3 protein: CASSFNQGETQYF
clone size: few; V gene: TRBV28; J gene: TRBJ2-2; CDR3 protein: CASSFNIDTGELFF
clone size: -; V gene: TRBV7-2; J gene: TRBJ2-6; CDR3 protein: CASSLGGRVNVLTF